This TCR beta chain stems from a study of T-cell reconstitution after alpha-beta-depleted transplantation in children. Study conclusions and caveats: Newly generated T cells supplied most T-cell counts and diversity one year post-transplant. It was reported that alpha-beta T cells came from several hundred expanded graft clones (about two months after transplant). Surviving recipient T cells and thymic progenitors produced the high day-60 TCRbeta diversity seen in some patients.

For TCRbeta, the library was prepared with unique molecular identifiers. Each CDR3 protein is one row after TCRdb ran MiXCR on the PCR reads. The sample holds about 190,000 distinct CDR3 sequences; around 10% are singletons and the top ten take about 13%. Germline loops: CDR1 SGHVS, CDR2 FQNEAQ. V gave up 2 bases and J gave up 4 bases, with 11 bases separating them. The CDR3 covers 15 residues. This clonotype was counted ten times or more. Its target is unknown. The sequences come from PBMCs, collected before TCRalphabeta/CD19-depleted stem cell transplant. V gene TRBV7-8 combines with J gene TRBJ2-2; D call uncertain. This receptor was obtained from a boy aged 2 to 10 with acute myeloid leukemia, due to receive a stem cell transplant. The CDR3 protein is CASSLSPPSTGELFF. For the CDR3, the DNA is TGTGCCAGCAGCTTATCACCCCCGAGCACCGGGGAGCTGTTTTTT.